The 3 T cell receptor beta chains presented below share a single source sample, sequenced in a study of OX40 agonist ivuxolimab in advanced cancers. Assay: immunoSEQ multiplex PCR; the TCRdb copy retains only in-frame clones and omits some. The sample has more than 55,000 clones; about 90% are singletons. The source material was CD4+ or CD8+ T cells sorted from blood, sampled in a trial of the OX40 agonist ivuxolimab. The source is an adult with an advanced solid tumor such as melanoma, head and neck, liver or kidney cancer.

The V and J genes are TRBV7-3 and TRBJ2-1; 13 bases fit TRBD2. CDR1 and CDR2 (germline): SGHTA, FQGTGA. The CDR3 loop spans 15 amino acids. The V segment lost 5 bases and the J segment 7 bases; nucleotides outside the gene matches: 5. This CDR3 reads CASSQTSGRGNEQFF. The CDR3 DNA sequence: TGTGCCAGCAGCCAAACTAGCGGGAGGGGTAATGAGCAGTTCTTC.

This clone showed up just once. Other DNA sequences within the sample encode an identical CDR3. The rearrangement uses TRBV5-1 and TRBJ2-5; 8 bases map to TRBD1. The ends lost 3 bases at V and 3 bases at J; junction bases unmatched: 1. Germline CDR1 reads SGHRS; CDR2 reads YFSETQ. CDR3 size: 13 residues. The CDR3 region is CASSSQGEETQYF. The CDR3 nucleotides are TGCGCCAGCAGCTCACAGGGGGAAGAGACCCAGTACTTC.

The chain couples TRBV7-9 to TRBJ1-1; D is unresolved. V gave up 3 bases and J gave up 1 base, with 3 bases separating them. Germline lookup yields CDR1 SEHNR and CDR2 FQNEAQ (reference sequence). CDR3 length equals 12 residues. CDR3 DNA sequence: TGTGCCAGCAGCTTTGGGAACACTGAAGCTTTCTTT. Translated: CASSFGNTEAFF.